What follows are 30 T cell receptor beta chains derived from one specimen sequenced in a study of Ad26.COV2.S vaccination and SARS-CoV-2 variants. Described treatment: around 19 received Ad26.COV2.S at low or high dose, single or two shots; several received placebo; per-sample allocation not given. Sampling was done on day 63 after the first vaccine or placebo injection. TCRdb's copy holds only in-frame clones and misses some; the assay was immunoSEQ multiplex PCR. Here the sample spans a few hundred thousand clones, around 90% being singletons. This specimen was peripheral blood, taken in a trial of Ad26.COV2.S vaccine versus placebo. These receptors were taken from a person aged 18-60 years who received the Ad26.COV2.S COVID-19 vaccine or a placebo.

In nucleotides, the CDR3 is TGTGCCAGCAGCTTAGCAATACGACAGGGGATGAACACTGAAGCTTTCTTT. Amino acids: CASSLAIRQGMNTEAFF. This rearrangement joins TRBV7-8 to TRBJ1-1; 8 nucleotides match TRBD1. This CDR3 contains 17 residues. The junction had 6 bases not matched to a gene; V was cut back by 0 bases and J by 0 bases. CDR1 and CDR2 from the germline V gene are SGHVS and FQNEAQ.

The chain couples TRBV7-2 to TRBJ1-6; D uncertain. The CDR3 is 15 amino acids. The germline V gene has CDR1 SGHTA and CDR2 FQGNSA. Trimming stripped 2 bases from V and 7 bases from J, with 12 bases between. The CDR3 region has the DNA TGTGCCAGCAGCTTAATCGGTAGTGGAAATTCACCCCTCCACTTT. Amino acids: CASSLIGSGNSPLHF.

This chain links TRBV5-1 with TRBJ1-1, with 8 nucleotides matching TRBD1. The germline CDR1 and CDR2 sequences are SGHRS and YFSETQ. The length of the CDR3 is 15 residues. V shed 0 bases, J shed 8 bases, and the junction held 9 bases outside the gene matches. CDR3 loop: CASSLEPTGVGEAFF. The CDR3 DNA follows: TGCGCCAGCAGCTTGGAACCGACAGGGGTCGGGGAAGCTTTCTTT.

The V gene is TRBV6-5, the J gene TRBJ1-6, with D hard to call. Germline V gene lookup returns CDR1 MNHEY and CDR2 SVGAGI. The CDR3 runs to 13 residues. V dropped 8 bases and J dropped 11 bases, with 16 bases sitting between them. This CDR3 reads CASAPGRVPPLHF. In DNA, the CDR3 is TGTGCCAGCGCCCCGGGCCGGGTGCCACCCCTCCACTTT.

This chain joins TRBV19 and TRBJ2-1, with D maybe TRBD2 (5 bases). V shed 7 bases and J shed 2 bases, with 12 bases lying between them. Per germline, CDR1 LNHDA and CDR2 SQIVND (reference sequence). The CDR3 loop spans 14 amino acids. CDR3 sequence reads: CASTDGGPYNEQFF. CDR3 sequence (DNA): TGTGCCAGTACTGATGGAGGCCCCTACAATGAGCAGTTCTTC.

The J gene is TRBJ2-2, the V gene TRBV5-1, with 8 bases lining up with TRBD1. The junction had 5 bases not matched to a gene; V was cut back by 4 bases and J by 6 bases. The germline V gene has CDR1 SGHRS and CDR2 YFSETQ. The length of the CDR3 is 14 residues. The CDR3 DNA is TGCGCCAGCAGCCCGGACAGGGCCGCCGGGGAGCTGTTTTTT. Amino acid sequence: CASSPDRAAGELFF.

For this clone: Other DNA sequences from this sample encode an identical CDR3 as well. The chain links TRBV9 to TRBJ1-5, with D possibly TRBD1 on 5 matching bases. CDR1 and CDR2 (germline): SGDLS, YYNGEE. The V gene lost 0 bases and the J gene lost 2 bases, with 6 bases spanning the gap. This CDR3 contains 14 residues. The CDR3, as DNA: TGTGCCAGCAGCGTAGCGGGGCGCAATCAGCCCCAGCATTTT. This gives the protein CASSVAGRNQPQHF.

This clone was seen a handful of times. This sequence joins TRBV19 and TRBJ1-2; D unclear. The V end was cut by 1 base, the J end by 8 bases, with 14 bases between. The CDR3 is made up of 14 amino acids. Germline V gives CDR1 LNHDA, CDR2 SQIVND (reference sequence). This CDR3 reads CASSIAEITRGYTF. The CDR3 region has the DNA TGTGCCAGTAGTATAGCCGAGATTACCCGAGGCTACACCTTC.

This clone occurred a few times. The rearrangement links TRBV15 to TRBJ1-5; D remains unclear. Germline-derived CDR1 and CDR2 are LNHNV and YYDKDF (reference sequence). V lost 0 bases and J lost 6, with 21 bases in between. CDR3 length equals 18 residues. DNA for the CDR3: TGTGCCACCAGCAGAGATAGTGGGAGGGTTATGGTTGGTCAGCCCCAGCATTTT. As protein: CATSRDSGRVMVGQPQHF.

V and J are TRBV6-4 and TRBJ2-2; D call uncertain. CDR1 is MRHNA, CDR2 SNTAGT, per germline. Trimming took 2 bases from V and 0 from J, leaving 22 bases between them. This CDR3 is 20 amino acids long. CDR3 residues: CASSDNLPQDAVANTGELFF. CDR3 bases: TGTGCCAGCAGTGACAATCTCCCCCAGGATGCTGTTGCGAACACCGGGGAGCTGTTTTTT.

The V gene is TRBV4-1, the J gene TRBJ2-7; TRBD2 aligns across 13 bases. The V segment lost 8 bases and the J segment 6 bases; nucleotides outside the gene matches: 7. Germline-derived CDR1 and CDR2 are MGHRA and YSYEKL. The CDR3 totals 14 residues. The CDR3 is CASRRLAGGGEQYF. The CDR3 nucleotides read TGCGCCAGCCGCCGACTAGCGGGGGGCGGCGAGCAGTACTTC.

As DNA, the CDR3 is TGTGCCAGCAGTTCCGCTAAAGATGAGCAGTTCTTC. The encoded protein is CASSSAKDEQFF. The V call is TRBV12-3 or TRBV12-4, the J call TRBJ2-1, with unresolved D. This CDR3 contains 12 residues. Between the trimmed V and J ends, which lost 4 bases and 8 bases, there was a span of 9 bases.

CDR3 loop: CASRPRRGTYEQYF. CDR3 coding DNA: TGTGCCAGCAGACCCCGGCGGGGGACCTACGAGCAGTACTTC. The rearrangement links TRBV6-6 to TRBJ2-7; 7 bases match TRBD2. The CDR3 sequence is 14 residues long. Germline V gene data show CDR1 as MNHNY and CDR2 as SVGAGI (reference sequence). The V segment lost 6 bases and the J segment 2 bases; nucleotides outside the gene matches: 7.

This clone was observed once. The chain couples TRBV19 to TRBJ2-6, with TRBD2 matching over 11 bases. The CDR3 loop spans 17 amino acids. The germline V gene encodes CDR1 LNHDA and CDR2 SQIVND (reference sequence). Unmatched junction bases numbered 3, after V lost 5 bases and J lost 0 bases. The CDR3, as DNA: TGTGCCAGTAGTGAGACTAGCGGGGTCTCTGGGGCCAACGTCCTGACTTTC. Translating gives CASSETSGVSGANVLTF.

This chain connects TRBV7-2 to TRBJ2-3, with 8 bases that match TRBD2. V dropped 4 bases and J dropped 6; count of bases not matched to a gene: 9. Per germline, CDR1 SGHTA and CDR2 FQGNSA. The CDR3 consists of 15 residues. The CDR3 protein is CASSSTSGWGDTQYF. CDR3 sequence (DNA): TGTGCCAGCAGCTCAACTAGCGGTTGGGGGGATACGCAGTATTTT.

Comment on this clone: Distinct nucleotide sequences in the sample also encode this CDR3. J is TRBJ1-2 and V is TRBV6-1, with no clear D. Germline CDR1 and CDR2: MNHNS and SASEGT. Trimming pared 2 bases from V and 2 bases from J, leaving 3 bases between. The CDR3 has 12 amino acids. The CDR3 region is CASSERNYGYTF. The CDR3 nucleotides are TGTGCCAGCAGTGAACGGAACTATGGCTACACCTTC.

This clone appeared a single time. The gene calls are TRBV6-4 and TRBJ2-3; 11 nucleotides align to TRBD1. Germline V gene sequence: CDR1 MRHNA, CDR2 SNTAGT. Trimming removed 6 bases from V and 5 bases from J; junction bases left unmatched: 7. The CDR3 extends over 15 amino acids. The CDR3 region has the DNA TGTGCCAGCAGCCCCGGACAGGGGGCGGTAGATACGCAGTATTTT. It translates to CASSPGQGAVDTQYF.

This chain connects TRBV4-3 to TRBJ1-5; no clear D gene. This CDR3 has 16 residues. Germline lookup yields CDR1 LGHNA and CDR2 YSLEER. Trimming removed 0 bases from V and 1 base from J, with 10 bases in between. The CDR3 protein is CASSQDRGESNQPQHF. CDR3 in DNA: TGCGCCAGCAGCCAAGATCGAGGAGAGAGCAATCAGCCCCAGCATTTT.

V usage is TRBV24-1 and J usage is TRBJ2-2; a possible D gene is TRBD1 (6 bases). The CDR3 loop spans 17 amino acids. Germline V gives CDR1 KGHDR, CDR2 SFDVKD. V was shortened by 3 bases and J by 1 base, with 14 bases between the two germline ends. This CDR3 reads CATSDLHRDKNTGELFF. The CDR3, as DNA: TGTGCCACCAGTGATCTTCACCGGGACAAGAACACCGGGGAGCTGTTTTTT.

The genes are TRBV7-9 and TRBJ1-3; D is undetermined. V shed 4 bases and J shed 0 bases, with 16 bases lying between them. The CDR3 spans 17 residues. Germline V gives CDR1 SEHNR, CDR2 FQNEAQ (reference sequence). CDR3 in DNA: TGTGCCAGCAGCTGGATCCCGAGAGGATACTCTGGAAACACCATATATTTT. It is translated as CASSWIPRGYSGNTIYF.

The genes are TRBV7-3 and TRBJ2-1; the match to TRBD1 covers 10 bases. The CDR3 covers 14 residues. Germline V gene lookup returns CDR1 SGHTA and CDR2 FQGTGA. V shed 6 bases, J shed 8 bases, and the junction held 7 bases outside the gene matches. For the CDR3, the DNA is TGTGCCAGCAGGAGACAGGGGGCGTCGGATGAGCAGTTCTTC. This sequence encodes CASRRQGASDEQFF. Combining the CDR3 with reference TRBV7-3 and TRBJ2-1 gives the whole variable domain GAGVSQTPSNKVTEKGKYVELRCDPISGHTALYWYRQSLGQGPEFLIYFQGTGAADDSGLPNDRFFAVRPEGSVSTLKIQRTERGDSAVYLCASRRQGASDEQFFGPGTRLTVL.

This chain links TRBV6-6 with TRBJ1-4; D unresolved. The CDR3 has 13 residues. Germline V gene data show CDR1 as MNHNY and CDR2 as SVGAGI (reference sequence). V was clipped by 6 bases and J by 3 bases, with 8 bases between them. This CDR3 reads CASSTGANEKLFF. CDR3 nucleotides: TGTGCCAGCAGCACGGGAGCTAATGAAAAACTGTTTTTT.

CDR3 loop: CASRPTGDSPLHF. CDR3 sequence (DNA): TGTGCCAGCAGGCCGACAGGGGACTCACCCCTCCACTTT. This rearrangement joins TRBV6-6 to TRBJ1-6; 8 nucleotides match TRBD1. J gave up 10 bases and V 6 bases, and 5 bases lay outside the gene matches. The CDR3 length is 13 residues. Germline V gives CDR1 MNHNY, CDR2 SVGAGI (reference sequence).

The rearrangement links TRBV7-6 to TRBJ1-4, with 12 bases lining up with TRBD1. V trimming: 1 base; J trimming: 6 bases; junction bases outside the gene matches: 3. Germline values: CDR1 SGHVS, CDR2 FNYEAQ. There are 16 residues in the CDR3. CDR3 sequence (DNA): TGTGCCAGCAGCTTAGGGGACAGGGGGCCCTATGAAAAACTGTTTTTT. Protein: CASSLGDRGPYEKLFF.

This clone turned up a few times. The chain carries TRBV10-3 and TRBJ1-2; D remains unclear. The CDR3 spans 12 residues. CDR1 is ENHRY, CDR2 SYGVKD, per germline. V was pared by 6 bases and J by 1 base, with 6 bases between. The CDR3: CAIRRDNYGYTF. The DNA for the CDR3 is TGTGCCATCAGGCGGGATAACTATGGCTACACCTTC.

The V and J genes are TRBV15 and TRBJ1-5, with a tentative D call TRBD1 (5 bases). CDR3 length equals 16 residues. Germline assignment: CDR1 LNHNV and CDR2 YYDKDF (reference sequence). V shed 0 bases and J shed 3 bases, with 12 bases lying between them. CDR3 DNA sequence: TGTGCCACCAGCAGAGATCTAGGACACAACAATCAGCCCCAGCATTTT. Its translation: CATSRDLGHNNQPQHF.

The chain uses TRBV7-8 and TRBJ2-7; TRBD1 might be the D (5 bases). V lost 3 bases and J 4 bases, leaving 13 bases between the germline ends. This CDR3 has 14 residues. Germline-derived CDR1 and CDR2 are SGHVS and FQNEAQ. CDR3 sequence reads: CASSFPGSRYEQYF. The CDR3 DNA reads TGTGCCAGCAGCTTCCCAGGGTCAAGGTACGAGCAGTACTTC.

The V call is TRBV5-6, the J call TRBJ1-1; 7 positions agree with TRBD1. Per the germline V gene, CDR1 is SGHDT and CDR2 is YYEEEE. The CDR3 consists of 12 residues. After removal of 4 bases from V and 8 bases from J, the junction contained 5 bases not matched to a gene. CDR3 residues: CASSTGQAEAFF. Written as DNA, the CDR3 is TGTGCCAGCAGCACCGGACAGGCAGAAGCTTTCTTT.

The V and J genes are TRBV7-8 and TRBJ1-1; TRBD1 agrees at 7 bases. The CDR3 consists of 17 residues. The germline CDR1 and CDR2 sequences are SGHVS and FQNEAQ. Germline trimming cut 3 bases from V and 2 bases from J; bases unmatched to any gene: 12. CDR3 DNA sequence: TGTGCCAGCAGCTTTTTCTTGGGACAGACGATTAACACTGAAGCTTTCTTT. Residues: CASSFFLGQTINTEAFF.

This clone was counted a single time. The chain links TRBV2 to TRBJ1-4, with a tentative D call TRBD1 (6 bases). Germline V gene lookup returns CDR1 SNHLY and CDR2 FYNNEI. CDR3 length: 13 amino acids. V lost 10 bases to trimming and J lost 8 bases, with 17 bases between them. The CDR3 DNA reads TGTGCCACCGGGGCAGGGGACGGGGAAAAACTGTTTTTT. It encodes CATGAGDGEKLFF. The entire variable domain, with the rest obtained from reference TRBV2 and TRBJ1-4, is as follows: EPEVTQTPSHQVTQMGQEVILRCVPISNHLYFYWYRQILGQKVEFLVSFYNNEISEKSEIFDDQFSVERPDGSNFTLKIRSTKLEDSAMYFCATGAGDGEKLFFGSGTQLSVL.